This T cell receptor beta chain came from a study of cytomegalovirus exposure and HLA in healthy donors. As for the study in general: As released early, the data held roughly 85 million unique TCRs from HLA-typed donors.

Primers: 60 Vbeta forward and 13 Jbeta reverse. Libraries were prepared by immunoSEQ multiplex PCR; TCRdb keeps only in-frame clonotypes and omits some of them. Of more than 90,000 clones listed, around 84% were seen once; the top ten hold over 3.5%. The trim removed 7 bases at V and 0 bases at J, leaving 5 bases unmatched. The germline V gene has CDR1 SQVTM and CDR2 ANQGSEA. The CDR3 length is 13 residues. Regarding the study as a whole: Rare sequences made up most TCRs, while some public TCRs were found in many donors. Presence/absence comparisons presumed near-even sequencing depth among donors. Data from an earlier analysis indicated that most TCR beta V segments were productive either about 87% or about 30% of the time.

As concerns this clone: What it binds is unknown.

This chain links TRBV29-1 with TRBJ1-1; 7 bases are a match to TRBD1. The source is a woman aged 40 to 50 in good health and CMV-seropositive. Sequencing was performed on PBMCs. The CDR3 DNA sequence: TGCAGCGCCTCGGGACAGCTGAACACTGAAGCTTTCTTT. It yields the protein CSASGQLNTEAFF. The whole variable domain, filled in from reference TRBV29-1 and TRBJ1-1, reads SAVISQKPSRDICQRGTSLTIQCQVDSQVTMMFWYRQQPGQSLTLIATANQGSEATYESGFVIDKFPISRPNLTFSTLTVSNMSPEDSSIYLCSASGQLNTEAFFGQGTRLTVV.